This T cell receptor (beta chain) was observed in a study of beta chain features in type 1 diabetes. Study-wide points: High-TCR-expressing cells could be over-represented by cDNA sequencing. People with Type 1 diabetes carried modestly yet significantly shorter TCRB CDR3s in all four CD4+ subsets.

To note about this clone: As yet, its antigen is unknown.

Each donor gave one heparinised blood draw averaging around 120 mL. The authors reverse transcribed all of the isolated RNA, so sequencing captured expressed TCRB transcripts. Libraries were prepared by immunoSEQ multiplex PCR; TCRdb keeps only in-frame clonotypes and omits some of them. The table shows around 310,000 clones, with approximately 13% occurring only once. The clonotype comes from a woman under 30 with type 1 diabetes. Sequencing used naive CD4+ T cells from blood.

For the CDR3, the DNA is TGTGCCAGCAGTTGGGGACAGCACACTGAAGCTTTCTTT. Amino acids: CASSWGQHTEAFF. The chain carries TRBV28 and TRBJ1-1; 7 nucleotides line up with TRBD1. The V gene end was trimmed by 4 bases and the J gene end by 3 bases; junction bases not matched to a gene: 2. Germline V lookup: CDR1 MDHEN, CDR2 SYDVKM. The CDR3 contains 13 residues.